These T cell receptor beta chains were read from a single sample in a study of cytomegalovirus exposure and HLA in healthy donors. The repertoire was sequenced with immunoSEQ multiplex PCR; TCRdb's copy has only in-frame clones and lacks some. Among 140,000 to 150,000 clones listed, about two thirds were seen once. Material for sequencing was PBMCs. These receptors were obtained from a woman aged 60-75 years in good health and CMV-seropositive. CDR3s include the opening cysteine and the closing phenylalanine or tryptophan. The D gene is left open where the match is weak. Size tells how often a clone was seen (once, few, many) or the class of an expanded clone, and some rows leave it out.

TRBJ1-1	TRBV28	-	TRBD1	TGTGCCAGCAGAAATAATGGACAGGGAGGGAACACTGAAGCTTTCTTT	CASRNNGQGGNTEAFF
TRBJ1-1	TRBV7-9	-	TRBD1	TGTGCCAGCAGCCGGACAGGGGGCAGGGCTGAAGCTTTCTTT	CASSRTGGRAEAFF
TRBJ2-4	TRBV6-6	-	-	TGTGCCAGCAGTTACTCGTCAGCCACGCTAGCCATTCAGTACTTC	CASSYSSATLAIQYF
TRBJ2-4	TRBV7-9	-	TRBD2	TGTGCCAGCAGCCCCTTGCTAGCGGGAGGGCAAAACATTCAGTACTTC	CASSPLLAGGQNIQYF
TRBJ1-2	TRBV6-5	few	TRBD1	TGTGCCAGCAGCCGGACAGGGGTACACTATGGCTACACCTTC	CASSRTGVHYGYTF
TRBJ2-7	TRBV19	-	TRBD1	TGTGCCAGTACCCCCGGGACAGGATCCTACGAGCAGTACTTC	CASTPGTGSYEQYF
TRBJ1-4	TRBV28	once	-	TGTGCCAGCAGTTTACGGGGGTCTAATGAAAAACTGTTTTTT	CASSLRGSNEKLFF
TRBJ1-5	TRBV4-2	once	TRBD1	TGTGCCAGCAGCCTCAGGACAGGGGGTGACAATCAGCCCCAGCATTTT	CASSLRTGGDNQPQHF
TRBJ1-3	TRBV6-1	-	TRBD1	TGTGCCAGCAGACGACAGGGGACTGGAAACACCATATATTTT	CASRRQGTGNTIYF
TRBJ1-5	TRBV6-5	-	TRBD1	TGTGCCAGCAGTAAACAGGGGGGTGGCAATCAGCCCCAGCATTTT	CASSKQGGGNQPQHF
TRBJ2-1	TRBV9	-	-	TGTGCCAGCAGCGGAGGGGGGGACAACTCCTACAATGAGCAGTTCTTC	CASSGGGDNSYNEQFF
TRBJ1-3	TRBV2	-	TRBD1	TGTGCCAGCAGTGCCGGGACAGGGTGGGGAAACACCATATATTTT	CASSAGTGWGNTIYF
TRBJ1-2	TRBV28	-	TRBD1	TGTGCCAGCAGTGACAGGGATGGCTACACCTTC	CASSDRDGYTF
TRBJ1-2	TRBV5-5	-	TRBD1	TGTGCCAGCAGCTTCCACAGGGGTCAGGATGGCTACACCTTC	CASSFHRGQDGYTF
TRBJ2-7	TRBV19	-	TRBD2	TGTGCCAGTAGGGTCGCGGGAGGGTCGGGGGAGCAGTACTTC	CASRVAGGSGEQYF
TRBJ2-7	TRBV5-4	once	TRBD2	TGTGCCAGCAGCCCCGGACTAGCGGGAGTACCCCACGAGCAGTACTTC	CASSPGLAGVPHEQYF
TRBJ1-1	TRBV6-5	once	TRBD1	TGTGCCAGCAGTTACCGAGGGGACAGGGGAAGAACTGAAGCTTTCTTT	CASSYRGDRGRTEAFF
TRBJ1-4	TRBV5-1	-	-	TGCGCCAGCAGCTTGGTTTCGCTTGAGGGAGAAAAACTGTTTTTT	CASSLVSLEGEKLFF
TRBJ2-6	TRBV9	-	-	TGTGCCAGCAGCGTGGACATCTCTGGGGCCAACGTCCTGACTTTC	CASSVDISGANVLTF
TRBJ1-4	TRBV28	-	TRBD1	TGTGCCAGCAGTTCGACAGGGCCAACTAATGAAAAACTGTTTTTT	CASSSTGPTNEKLFF
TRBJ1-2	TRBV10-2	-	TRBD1	TGCGCCAGCAGGGAGGGACAGGGAGCTAACTATGGCTACACCTTC	CASREGQGANYGYTF
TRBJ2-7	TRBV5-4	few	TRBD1	TGTGCCAGCAGCGAGGGACAGCAATACGAGCAGTACTTC	CASSEGQQYEQYF